These 21 T cell receptor beta chains were sequenced from one sample in a study of cytomegalovirus exposure and HLA in healthy donors. PCR primers comprised 60 Vbeta and 13 Jbeta primers. Assay: immunoSEQ multiplex PCR; the TCRdb copy retains only in-frame clones and omits some. This sample's table reports approximately 210,000 clones. Sequenced sample: PBMCs. The receptor source for this set is a woman in her 30s in good health and CMV-seropositive.

Points on this clone: The DNA is left out, because the CDR3 cannot be placed on it with certainty; the CDR3 is given as TCRdb lists it. V is TRBV29-1 and J is TRBJ2-1; whether TRBD2, the table's D call, matches the DNA was not checked. The CDR3 is 12 amino acids in total, end residues counted. Germline V gene sequence: CDR1 SQVTM, CDR2 ANQGSEA. CDR3 in amino acids: CSVVASGSPQLF.

The rearrangement links TRBV10-3 to TRBJ2-7; the match to TRBD2 covers 8 bases. This CDR3 has 14 amino acids. Per germline, CDR1 ENHRY and CDR2 SYGVKD. The ends lost 6 bases at V and 7 bases at J; junction bases unmatched: 11. DNA for the CDR3: TGTGCCATCAGAGAAGTAGCGGGGAAAAGTGAGCAGTACTTC. It codes for CAIREVAGKSEQYF.

The chain employs TRBV7-6 and TRBJ2-5, with 8 bases lining up with TRBD1. The V gene end was trimmed by 0 bases and the J gene end by 12 bases; junction bases not matched to a gene: 9. Germline V CDR1 and CDR2: SGHVS, FNYEAQ. The CDR3 covers 14 residues. The CDR3, as DNA: TGTGCCAGCAGCTTAGCGTCCGTATCGGGACAGGAGTACTTC. Amino acid sequence: CASSLASVSGQEYF.

The chain combines TRBV19 with TRBJ1-4; 9 bases fit TRBD1. Per the germline V gene, CDR1 is LNHDA and CDR2 is SQIVND (reference sequence). This CDR3 has 15 residues. Unmatched junction bases numbered 6, after V lost 5 bases and J lost 5 bases. CDR3 coding DNA: TGTGCCAGTAGTCCCCGGACAGGGGCCAATGAAAAACTGTTTTTT. Its translation: CASSPRTGANEKLFF.

The V gene is TRBV14, the J gene TRBJ2-1; TRBD2 aligns across 7 bases. After removal of 0 bases from V and 8 bases from J, the junction contained 4 bases not matched to a gene. From germline, CDR1 is SGHDN and CDR2 FVKESK. CDR3 length equals 14 residues. The CDR3 DNA sequence: TGTGCCAGCAGCCAAGAGCGGGAGATCGATGAGCAGTTCTTC. This translates into CASSQEREIDEQFF.

The V gene is TRBV5-1, the J gene TRBJ1-1; TRBD1 matches 9 bases. CDR3 length: 15 residues. The V and J ends lost 1 base and 1 base, in that order; junction bases with no gene match: 2. Per germline, CDR1 SGHRS and CDR2 YFSETQ. CDR3 nucleotide sequence: TGCGCCAGCAGCTTGCTGGGACAGGGGAACACTGAAGCTTTCTTT. It is translated as CASSLLGQGNTEAFF. Full variable domain (outside the CDR3, taken from reference TRBV5-1 and TRBJ1-1): KAGVTQTPRYLIKTRGQQVTLSCSPISGHRSVSWYQQTPGQGLQFLFEYFSETQRNKGNFPGRFSGRQFSNSRSEMNVSTLELGDSALYLCASSLLGQGNTEAFFGQGTRLTVV.

The chain combines TRBV5-1 with TRBJ1-1; D unclear. Looked up from germline, CDR1 is SGHRS and CDR2 is YFSETQ. V was clipped by 0 bases and J by 3 bases, with 6 bases between them. The CDR3 length is 13 residues. Here the CDR3 reads CASSLGEDTEAFF. The DNA for the CDR3 is TGCGCCAGCAGCTTGGGTGAGGACACTGAAGCTTTCTTT. Together with reference TRBV5-1 and TRBJ1-1, the CDR3 gives the full variable domain: KAGVTQTPRYLIKTRGQQVTLSCSPISGHRSVSWYQQTPGQGLQFLFEYFSETQRNKGNFPGRFSGRQFSNSRSEMNVSTLELGDSALYLCASSLGEDTEAFFGQGTRLTVV.

The chain uses TRBV21-1 and TRBJ1-6; TRBD1, the table's D call, was not compared with the DNA. TRBV21-1 is designated a pseudogene. The CDR3 runs 20 residues. CDR3 DNA sequence: TGTGCCAGCAGCAATCCCCAAATCCCGCTCGACAGGGTTGGTAATTCACCCCTCCACTTT. As protein: CASSNPQIPLDRVGNSPLHF.

The chain employs TRBV5-5 and TRBJ1-1; D is undetermined. This CDR3 has 15 residues. With 0 bases removed from V and 4 bases from J, the gap between germline ends came to 13 bases. Germline loops: CDR1 SGHKS, CDR2 YYEKEE (reference sequence). CDR3 in DNA: TGTGCCAGCAGCTTGGCGGGGAATGAGGGCACTGAAGCTTTCTTT. It is translated as CASSLAGNEGTEAFF.

CDR3 protein: CASSPLGDRVYGYTF. Here the CDR3 DNA reads TGTGCCAGCTCACCCCTGGGGGACAGGGTCTATGGCTACACCTTC. The gene calls are TRBV18 and TRBJ1-2, with 9 bases identical to TRBD1. Germline lookup yields CDR1 KGHSH and CDR2 LQKENI. Losses at the gene ends were 3 bases for V and 4 bases for J; bases not matched to a gene: 6. The CDR3 is made up of 15 amino acids.

The rearrangement links TRBV6-1 to TRBJ1-2, with D perhaps matching TRBD1 (6 bases). V was cut by 6 bases and J by 8 bases, with 13 bases left in between. CDR1 and CDR2 from the germline V gene are MNHNS and SASEGT. The CDR3 extends over 12 amino acids. DNA of the CDR3: TGTGCCAGCAGACAGGGCTTGGGGGGCTACACCTTC. Translated, it gives CASRQGLGGYTF.

The V and J genes are TRBV27 and TRBJ2-2, with 10 bases identical to TRBD1. Looked up from germline, CDR1 is MNHEY and CDR2 is SMNVEV (reference sequence). V was pared by 1 base and J by 7 bases, with 12 bases of the junction left unmatched. This CDR3 has 18 residues. The CDR3 protein is CASSLLTGGTGAFGELFF. CDR3 in DNA: TGTGCCAGCAGTTTATTAACCGGAGGGACAGGGGCGTTCGGGGAGCTGTTTTTT.

The chain employs TRBV29-1 and TRBJ2-1, with a possible D match to TRBD2 (5 bases). This CDR3 is built from 14 residues. Germline CDR1 SQVTM, CDR2 ANQGSEA. V lost 6 bases to trimming and J lost 5 bases, with 17 bases between them. The chain's CDR3 is CSVLWGSAHNEQFF. In DNA, the CDR3 is TGCAGCGTCCTCTGGGGTAGCGCCCACAATGAGCAGTTCTTC.

The genes are TRBV6-1 and TRBJ1-2, with 12 positions matching TRBD1. CDR1 and CDR2 from the germline V gene are MNHNS and SASEGT. This CDR3 contains 15 residues. Trimming removed 4 bases from V and 2 bases from J; junction bases left unmatched: 2. CDR3 sequence reads: CASSAGQGANYGYTF. CDR3 DNA: TGTGCCAGCAGTGCGGGACAGGGGGCGAACTATGGCTACACCTTC.

The chain recombines TRBV29-1 with TRBJ2-3; 8 bases are a match to TRBD2. J was trimmed by 2 bases and V by 4 bases; bases with no gene match: 11. The CDR3 loop spans 16 amino acids. Germline CDR1 SQVTM, CDR2 ANQGSEA. CDR3 DNA: TGCAGCGTTGTACCACTAGCGGTGAACCCCACAGATACGCAGTATTTT. This codes for CSVVPLAVNPTDTQYF.

The V call is TRBV9, the J call TRBJ2-2, with 7 nucleotides matching TRBD1. Germline trimming cut 4 bases from V and 3 bases from J; bases unmatched to any gene: 6. The CDR3 extends over 15 amino acids. Germline-derived CDR1 and CDR2 are SGDLS and YYNGEE. CDR3 loop: CASSKRTGYTGELFF. DNA for the CDR3: TGTGCCAGCAGCAAAAGGACAGGATACACCGGGGAGCTGTTTTTT. The full variable domain, in which reference TRBV9 and TRBJ2-2 provide the parts outside the CDR3, is DSGVTQTPKHLITATGQRVTLRCSPRSGDLSVYWYQQSLDQGLQFLIQYYNGEERAKGNILERFSAQQFPDLHSELNLSSLELGDSALYFCASSKRTGYTGELFFGEGSRLTVL.

The J gene is TRBJ1-4, the V gene TRBV7-9; 7 bases agree with TRBD1. V lost 0 bases to trimming and J lost 5 bases; unmatched junction nucleotides: 6. The CDR3 is made up of 16 amino acids. The germline CDR1 and CDR2 sequences are SEHNR and FQNEAQ (reference sequence). In DNA, the CDR3 is TGTGCCAGCAGCTTAGCCCCGTTAGGGGGCAATGAAAAACTGTTTTTT. This sequence encodes CASSLAPLGGNEKLFF.

The chain carries TRBV28 and TRBJ2-1; TRBD2 matches at 11 bases. Trimming removed 8 bases from V and 0 bases from J; junction bases left unmatched: 3. Germline CDR1 and CDR2: MDHEN and SYDVKM. The CDR3 extends over 15 amino acids. The CDR3 nucleotides read TGTGCCAGCGGAACTAGCGGGGGCTCCTACAATGAGCAGTTCTTC. It codes for CASGTSGGSYNEQFF.

This chain connects TRBV27 to TRBJ1-1; tentative D call: TRBD1 (5 bases). Trimming cost V 2 bases and J 5 bases, with 15 bases left between them. This CDR3 spans 15 amino acids. CDR1 MNHEY and CDR2 SMNVEV come from the germline V gene (reference sequence). The CDR3 protein is CASSLLRGGRTEAFF. CDR3 coding DNA: TGTGCCAGCAGTTTACTCCGGGGGGGAAGGACTGAAGCTTTCTTT.

This chain joins TRBV19 and TRBJ2-6; D is possibly TRBD1 (6 bases). V dropped 4 bases and J dropped 2 bases, with 12 bases sitting between them. CDR3 length: 16 residues. Per the germline V gene, CDR1 is LNHDA and CDR2 is SQIVND (reference sequence). The CDR3 sequence: CASSRGGGAGANVLTF. DNA of the CDR3: TGTGCCAGTAGTAGGGGTGGGGGCGCTGGGGCCAACGTCCTGACTTTC.

CDR3 sequence reads: CASSPGAGATQYF. CDR3 DNA sequence: TGTGCCAGCTCACCTGGTGCGGGAGCCACGCAGTATTTT. This chain connects TRBV18 to TRBJ2-3; 7 bases map to TRBD2. CDR3 length: 13 amino acids. Germline trimming cut 3 bases from V and 9 bases from J; bases unmatched to any gene: 6. Germline V gene data show CDR1 as KGHSH and CDR2 as LQKENI.